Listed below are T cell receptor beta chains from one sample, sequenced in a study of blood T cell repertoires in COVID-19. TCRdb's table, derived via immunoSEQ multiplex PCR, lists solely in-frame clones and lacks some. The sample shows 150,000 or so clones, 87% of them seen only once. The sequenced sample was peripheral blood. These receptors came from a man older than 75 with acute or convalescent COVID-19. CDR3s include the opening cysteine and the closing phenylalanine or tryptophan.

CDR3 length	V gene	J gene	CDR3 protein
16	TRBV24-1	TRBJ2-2	CATSDWTSPNTGELFF
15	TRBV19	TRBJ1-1	CASGDPDRGGTEAFF
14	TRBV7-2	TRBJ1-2	CASSLGTGTYGYTF
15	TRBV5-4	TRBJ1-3	CASSLEGAMGNTIYF
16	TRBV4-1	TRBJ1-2	CASSPAAPLTPFGYTF
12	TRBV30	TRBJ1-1	CAWKGMGGEAFF
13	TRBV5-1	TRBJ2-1	CASSNLADNEQFF
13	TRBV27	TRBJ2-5	CASSLRTQETQYF
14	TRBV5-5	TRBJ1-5	CASSWGQGGQPQHF
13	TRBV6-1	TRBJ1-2	CASSERGQDGYTF